The 2 T cell receptor beta chains below come from one sample, sequenced in a study of cytomegalovirus exposure and HLA in healthy donors. In the PCR, 60 Vbeta and 13 Jbeta primers were used. The method was immunoSEQ multiplex PCR; TCRdb's version includes in-frame clones alone and lacks a portion of them. This table has approximately 100,000 clones, approximately 80% appearing once. Sequencing was done on a sample of PBMCs. The source of these receptors is a middle-aged woman in good health and CMV-seropositive.

This chain joins TRBV15 and TRBJ2-1, with 8 bases matching TRBD2. Trimming cost V 2 bases and J 13 bases; bases outside gene matches: 4. The V gene's germline CDR1 is LNHNV and CDR2 YYDKDF (reference sequence). The CDR3 is 12 amino acids. For the CDR3, the DNA is TGTGCCACCAGCAGACCGGGACTAGGACAGTTCTTC. Translation gives CATSRPGLGQFF.

The V and J genes are TRBV29-1 and TRBJ2-1, with 8 bases matching TRBD2. After removal of 4 bases from V and 3 bases from J, the junction contained 8 bases not matched to a gene. Germline V CDR1 and CDR2: SQVTM, ANQGSEA. The length of the CDR3 is 15 residues. CDR3 nucleotides: TGCAGCGTTGCAAGCGGGAGTACTAGCTACAATGAGCAGTTCTTC. It is translated as CSVASGSTSYNEQFF.